Presented here are 3 T cell receptor beta chains from one specimen sequenced in a study of T cell repertoires in cytomegalovirus infection. Their antigens are not known. Using its own MiXCR run on the reads, TCRdb lists one record per CDR3 protein. The profile shows some 800,000 distinct CDR3 sequences, 30% to 35% of them singletons. This specimen consisted of cultured CD8+ T cells from PBMCs, obtained from culture after CMV antigen stimulation. The receptors were gathered from a human donor in good health (CMV status not recorded). Some clones in this sample may be carry-over from other donors' samples.

This clonotype showed up just a few times. J is TRBJ2-1 and V is TRBV7-6; D unresolved. Trimming removed 0 bases from V and 4 bases from J, with 10 bases in between. Germline V lookup: CDR1 SGHVS, CDR2 FNYEAQ. This CDR3 comprises 15 residues. The CDR3 region is CASSLARKGYNEQFF. The CDR3 DNA reads TGTGCCAGCAGCTTAGCTCGGAAGGGTTACAATGAGCAGTTCTTC. The full variable domain, its missing parts supplied by reference TRBV7-6 and TRBJ2-1, is GAGVSQSPRYKVTKRGQDVALRCDPISGHVSLYWYRQALGQGPEFLTYFNYEAQQDKSGLPNDRFSAERPEGSISTLTIQRTEQRDSAMYRCASSLARKGYNEQFFGPGTRLTVL.

This clonotype was observed a handful of times. This chain links TRBV19 with TRBJ2-1, with TRBD1 identical over 8 bases. Germline values: CDR1 LNHDA, CDR2 SQIVND (reference sequence). V gave up 6 bases and J gave up 8 bases; unmatched junction bases: 3. The CDR3 extends over 12 amino acids. The CDR3 region is CASRPGGYEQFF. The CDR3 DNA reads as TGTGCCAGTAGACCAGGGGGCTATGAGCAGTTCTTC.

Only a few counts were recorded for this clonotype. DNA for the CDR3: TGCGCCAGCAGCTGGTGGACCGAGGACCTCTACTATGGCTACACCTTC. Amino acids: CASSWWTEDLYYGYTF. V usage is TRBV5-1 and J usage is TRBJ1-2; unclear D gene. The CDR3 has 16 residues. V lost 3 bases and J lost 3, with 18 bases in between. CDR1 SGHRS and CDR2 YFSETQ come from the germline V gene.